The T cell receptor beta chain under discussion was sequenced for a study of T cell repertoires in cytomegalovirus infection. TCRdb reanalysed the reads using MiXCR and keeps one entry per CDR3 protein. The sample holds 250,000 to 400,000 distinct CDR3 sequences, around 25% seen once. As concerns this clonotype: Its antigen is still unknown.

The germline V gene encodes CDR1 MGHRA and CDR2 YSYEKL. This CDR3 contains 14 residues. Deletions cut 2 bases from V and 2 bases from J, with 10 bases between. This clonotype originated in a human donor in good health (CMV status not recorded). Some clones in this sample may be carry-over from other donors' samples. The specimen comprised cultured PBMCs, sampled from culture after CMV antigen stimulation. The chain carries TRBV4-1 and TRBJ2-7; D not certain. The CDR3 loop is CASSQSSGPYEQYF. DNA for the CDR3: TGCGCCAGCAGCCAATCCAGTGGTCCCTACGAGCAGTACTTC.